The rows below give T cell receptor beta chains drawn from one sample of a study of blood T cell repertoires in COVID-19. Sequenced by immunoSEQ multiplex PCR; TCRdb stores in-frame clones only, minus some. The data show around 130,000 clones, 80% to 90% seen once. Sequenced material: peripheral blood. The receptors originated from a man aged 60 to 75 with active or convalescent COVID-19. Each CDR3 is given with its conserved first and last residue. A D gene is named only where the DNA matches it firmly. Clone sizes are given selectively: once, few, many, or a class where the clone is expanded.

clone_size j_call v_call d_call cdr3_nt cdr3_aa
- TRBJ2-3 TRBV5-4 - TGTGCCAGCAGCTTGGTTAGTAGCGGTCGGGATACGCAGTATTTT CASSLVSSGRDTQYF
- TRBJ2-3 TRBV11-2 - TGTGCCAGCAGCTTATCCAGGGCGACAGATACGCAGTATTTT CASSLSRATDTQYF
- TRBJ2-6 TRBV18 TRBD1 TGTGCCAGCTCACTCCGACAGGGGTCTGGGGCCAACGTCCTGACTTTC CASSLRQGSGANVLTF
- TRBJ1-2 TRBV9 TRBD1 TGTGCCAGCTCCTCCCGAGTTCAGGGGGACTATGGCTACACCTTC CASSSRVQGDYGYTF
- TRBJ1-3 TRBV21-1 - TGTGCCAGCAGCTGTCCCGGGCAGGGGGCAAACCTAAAGACGTTCTCTGGAAACACCATATATTTT CASSCPGQGANLKTFSGNTIYF
- TRBJ2-5 TRBV9 TRBD2 TGTGCCAGCAGCGTGACTAGCGGGGCAGCGAAGGAGACCCAGTACTTC CASSVTSGAAKETQYF
- TRBJ2-1 TRBV28 TRBD1 TGTGCCAGCAGTTTATGGAACACAGGGGGTAATGAGCAGTTCTTC CASSLWNTGGNEQFF
- TRBJ2-5 TRBV7-9 TRBD2 TGTGCCAGCAGCGGAGTCAGTAGCGGGAGGAGGGAGACCCAGTACTTC CASSGVSSGRRETQYF
- TRBJ1-1 TRBV19 TRBD1 TGTGCCAGTAGGATTTCCCACCTCGGGGGACAGGGCCGGCGCACTGAAGCTTTCTTT CASRISHLGGQGRRTEAFF
- TRBJ2-1 TRBV6-2/TRBV6-3 TRBD2 TGTGCCAGCAGTCGGACTAGCGGGAGTTGGGTAAATGAGCAGTTCTTC CASSRTSGSWVNEQFF
- TRBJ1-2 TRBV5-8 - TGTGCCAGCAGCCCCCCGGGACATGCGCTCGGCTACACCTTC CASSPPGHALGYTF
- TRBJ2-1 TRBV6-5 TRBD2 TGTGCCAGCAGTTCGTCTCCTAGCGGCTCCTACAATGAGCAGTTCTTC CASSSSPSGSYNEQFF
- TRBJ1-5 TRBV5-4 TRBD1 TGTGCCAGCAGACCCGGAGGACAGGCCAGTAATCAGCCCCAGCATTTT CASRPGGQASNQPQHF
- TRBJ2-1 TRBV10-3 TRBD2 TGTGCCACCGGGACTAGCGGGACTCTTTACAATGAGCAGTTCTTC CATGTSGTLYNEQFF
- TRBJ2-7 TRBV28 TRBD2 TGTGCCAGCAGCCTACTAGCGGGCCTCGCCGAGCAGTACTTC CASSLLAGLAEQYF
- TRBJ2-7 TRBV2 TRBD1 TGTGCCAGCAGTGATAGGACAGGATACTACGAGCAGTACTTC CASSDRTGYYEQYF
- TRBJ2-7 TRBV3-1/TRBV3-2 - TGTGCCAGCAGGCGGGGAGGTGGGATTTTCTTC CASRRGGGIFF
- TRBJ1-1 TRBV5-1 - TGCGCCAGCAGTCGGGAGCAGAACACTGAAGCTTTCTTT CASSREQNTEAFF
once TRBJ2-1 TRBV28 TRBD2 TGTGCCAGCAGCCCTCGATTGGCGGGAGCAAATGAGCAGTTCTTC CASSPRLAGANEQFF
- TRBJ2-2 TRBV7-8 - TGTGCCAGCAGCTCCCCGCAAACGGGACAAGACACCGGGGAGCTGTTTTTT CASSSPQTGQDTGELFF
- TRBJ2-7 TRBV7-2 TRBD1 TGTGCCAGCAGGGGGACAGGATTGACCTACGAGCAGTACTTC CASRGTGLTYEQYF
- TRBJ1-2 TRBV5-8 - TGTGCCAGCCCTGTGGCGGCGAGGCCTTATGGCTACACCTTC CASPVAARPYGYTF
- TRBJ2-5 TRBV9 - TGTGCCAGCAGCCCTCGTAGGGACAGCGGGGAGACCCAGTACTTC CASSPRRDSGETQYF
- TRBJ2-7 TRBV19 TRBD1 TGTGCCAGTAGTATAGGGGGACAGGGCTACGAGCAGTACTTC CASSIGGQGYEQYF